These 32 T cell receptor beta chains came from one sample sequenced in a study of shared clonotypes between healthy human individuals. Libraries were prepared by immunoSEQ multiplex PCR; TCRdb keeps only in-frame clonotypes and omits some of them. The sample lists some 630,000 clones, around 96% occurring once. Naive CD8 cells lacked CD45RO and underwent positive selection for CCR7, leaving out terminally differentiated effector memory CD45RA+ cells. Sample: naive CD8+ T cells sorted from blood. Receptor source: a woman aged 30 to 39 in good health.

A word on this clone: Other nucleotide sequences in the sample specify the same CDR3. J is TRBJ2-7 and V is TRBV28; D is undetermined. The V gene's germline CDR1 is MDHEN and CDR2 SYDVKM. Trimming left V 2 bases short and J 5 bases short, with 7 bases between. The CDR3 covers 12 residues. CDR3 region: CASSLGGHEQYF. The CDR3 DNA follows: TGTGCCAGCAGTTTAGGTGGCCACGAGCAGTACTTC.

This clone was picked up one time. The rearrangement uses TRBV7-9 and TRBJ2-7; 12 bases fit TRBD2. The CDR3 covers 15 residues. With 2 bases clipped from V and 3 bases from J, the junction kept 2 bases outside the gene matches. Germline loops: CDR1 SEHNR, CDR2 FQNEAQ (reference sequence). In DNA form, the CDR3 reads TGTGCCAGCAGCTTAACGACTAGCGGGAGCTACGAGCAGTACTTC. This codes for CASSLTTSGSYEQYF.

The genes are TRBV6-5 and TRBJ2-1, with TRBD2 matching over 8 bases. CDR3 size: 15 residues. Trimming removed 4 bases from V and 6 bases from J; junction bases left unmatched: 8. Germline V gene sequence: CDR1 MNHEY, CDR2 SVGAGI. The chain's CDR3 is CASSFERELGNEQFF. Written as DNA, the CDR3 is TGTGCCAGCAGTTTCGAGCGGGAGCTAGGCAATGAGCAGTTCTTC.

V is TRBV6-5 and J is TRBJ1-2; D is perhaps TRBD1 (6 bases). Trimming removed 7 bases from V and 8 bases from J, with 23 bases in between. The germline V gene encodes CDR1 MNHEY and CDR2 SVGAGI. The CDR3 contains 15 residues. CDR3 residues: CASTPTTRGAQGYTF. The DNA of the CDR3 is TGTGCCAGCACCCCAACGACGAGGGGGGCGCAGGGCTACACCTTC.

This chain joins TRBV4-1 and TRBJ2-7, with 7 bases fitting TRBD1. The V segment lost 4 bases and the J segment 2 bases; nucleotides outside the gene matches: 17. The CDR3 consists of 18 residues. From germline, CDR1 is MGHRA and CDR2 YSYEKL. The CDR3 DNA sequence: TGCGCCAGCAGCCGTCAGCCGCCACAGGGGAATCGACCCTACGAGCAGTACTTC. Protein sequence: CASSRQPPQGNRPYEQYF.

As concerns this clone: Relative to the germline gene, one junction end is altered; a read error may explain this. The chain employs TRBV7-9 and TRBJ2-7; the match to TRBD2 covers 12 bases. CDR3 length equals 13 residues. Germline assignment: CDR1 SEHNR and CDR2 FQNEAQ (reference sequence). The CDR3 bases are TGTGCCAGCAGCCCCCCACTAGCGGGAGGAGGTGTCTTC. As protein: CASSPPLAGGGVF.

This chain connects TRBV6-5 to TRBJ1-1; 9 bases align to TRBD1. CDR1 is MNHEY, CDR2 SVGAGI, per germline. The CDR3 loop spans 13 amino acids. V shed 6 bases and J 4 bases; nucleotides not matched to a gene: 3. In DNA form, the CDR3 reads TGTGCCAGCAGCCCGGGACAGGGCACTGAAGCTTTCTTT. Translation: CASSPGQGTEAFF.

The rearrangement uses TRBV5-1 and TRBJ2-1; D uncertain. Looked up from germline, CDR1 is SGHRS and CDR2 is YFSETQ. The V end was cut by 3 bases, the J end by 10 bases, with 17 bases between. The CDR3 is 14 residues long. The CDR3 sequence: CASSSLPQAGEQFF. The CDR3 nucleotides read TGCGCCAGCAGCTCCCTCCCCCAAGCCGGGGAGCAGTTCTTC.

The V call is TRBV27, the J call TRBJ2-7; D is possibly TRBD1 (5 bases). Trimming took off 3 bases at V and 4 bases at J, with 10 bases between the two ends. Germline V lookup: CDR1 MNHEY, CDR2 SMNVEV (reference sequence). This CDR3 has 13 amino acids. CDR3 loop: CASSFGARYEQYF. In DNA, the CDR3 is TGTGCCAGCAGTTTTGGGGCCCGTTACGAGCAGTACTTC.

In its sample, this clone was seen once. In DNA, the CDR3 is TGTGCCAGCAGCGGATTCCGGGACAGGGGCTACGAGCAGTACTTC. Its protein is CASSGFRDRGYEQYF. The rearrangement links TRBV9 to TRBJ2-7; 10 bases are a match to TRBD1. The CDR3 has 15 residues. Germline-derived CDR1 and CDR2 are SGDLS and YYNGEE. Trimming cost V 3 bases and J 3 bases; bases outside gene matches: 6.

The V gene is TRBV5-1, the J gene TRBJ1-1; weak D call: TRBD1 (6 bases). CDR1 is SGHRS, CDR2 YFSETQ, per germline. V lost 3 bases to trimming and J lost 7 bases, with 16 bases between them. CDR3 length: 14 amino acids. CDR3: CASSSPGGADEAFF. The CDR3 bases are TGCGCCAGCAGCTCCCCGGGGGGGGCGGATGAAGCTTTCTTT.

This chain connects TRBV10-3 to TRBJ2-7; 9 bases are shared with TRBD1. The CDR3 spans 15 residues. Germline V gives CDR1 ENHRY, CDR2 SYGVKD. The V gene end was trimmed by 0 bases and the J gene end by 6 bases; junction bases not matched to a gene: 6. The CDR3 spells CAISESAGTGSEQYF. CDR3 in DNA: TGTGCCATCAGTGAGTCAGCCGGGACAGGGAGCGAGCAGTACTTC.

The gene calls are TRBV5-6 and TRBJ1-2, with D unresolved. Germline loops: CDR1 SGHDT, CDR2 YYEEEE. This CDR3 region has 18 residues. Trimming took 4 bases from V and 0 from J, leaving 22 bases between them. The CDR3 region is CASSGDRSFWGSNYGYTF. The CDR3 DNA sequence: TGTGCCAGCAGCGGTGATCGAAGTTTCTGGGGTTCTAACTATGGCTACACCTTC. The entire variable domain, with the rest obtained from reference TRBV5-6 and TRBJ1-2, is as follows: DAGVTQSPTHLIKTRGQQVTLRCSPKSGHDTVSWYQQALGQGPQFIFQYYEEEERQRGNFPDRFSGHQFPNYSSELNVNALLLGDSALYLCASSGDRSFWGSNYGYTFGSGTRLTVV.

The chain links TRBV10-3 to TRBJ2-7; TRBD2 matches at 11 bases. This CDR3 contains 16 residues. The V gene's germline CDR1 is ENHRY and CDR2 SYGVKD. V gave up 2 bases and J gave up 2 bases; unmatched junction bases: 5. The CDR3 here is CAISETSGRGAYEQYF. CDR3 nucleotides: TGTGCCATCAGTGAGACTAGCGGGAGAGGGGCCTACGAGCAGTACTTC.

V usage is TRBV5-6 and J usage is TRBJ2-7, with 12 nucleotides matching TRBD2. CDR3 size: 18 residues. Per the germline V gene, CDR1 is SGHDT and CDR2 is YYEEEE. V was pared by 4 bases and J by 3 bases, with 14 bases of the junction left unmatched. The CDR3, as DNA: TGTGCCAGCAGCAGTGGACTAGCGGGGTTCGGTAACTACTACGAGCAGTACTTC. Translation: CASSSGLAGFGNYYEQYF.

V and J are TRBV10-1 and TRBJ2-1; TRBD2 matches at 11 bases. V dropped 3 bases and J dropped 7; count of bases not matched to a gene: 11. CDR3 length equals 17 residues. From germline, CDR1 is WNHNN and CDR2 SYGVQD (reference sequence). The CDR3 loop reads CASSDPLEIAGGNEQFF. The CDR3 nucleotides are TGCGCCAGCAGTGACCCACTGGAGATAGCGGGAGGGAATGAGCAGTTCTTC.

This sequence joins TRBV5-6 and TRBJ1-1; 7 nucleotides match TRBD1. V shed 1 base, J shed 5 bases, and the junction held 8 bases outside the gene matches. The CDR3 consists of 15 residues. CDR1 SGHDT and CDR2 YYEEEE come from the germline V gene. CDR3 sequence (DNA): TGTGCCAGCAGCTTGAAGTTAGGGGGCAAGACTGAAGCTTTCTTT. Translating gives CASSLKLGGKTEAFF. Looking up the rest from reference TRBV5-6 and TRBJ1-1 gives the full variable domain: DAGVTQSPTHLIKTRGQQVTLRCSPKSGHDTVSWYQQALGQGPQFIFQYYEEEERQRGNFPDRFSGHQFPNYSSELNVNALLLGDSALYLCASSLKLGGKTEAFFGQGTRLTVV.

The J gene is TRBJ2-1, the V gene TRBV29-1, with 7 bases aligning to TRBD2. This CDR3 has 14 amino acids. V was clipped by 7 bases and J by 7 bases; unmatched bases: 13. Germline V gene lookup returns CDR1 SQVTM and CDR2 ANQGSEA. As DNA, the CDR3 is TGCAGCGGTCTGGGCATCCTGCGGGGGAATGAGCAGTTCTTC. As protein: CSGLGILRGNEQFF.

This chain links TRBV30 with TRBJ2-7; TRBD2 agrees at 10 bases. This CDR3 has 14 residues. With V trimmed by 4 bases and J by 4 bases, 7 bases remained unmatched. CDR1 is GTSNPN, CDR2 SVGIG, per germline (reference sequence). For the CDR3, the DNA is TGTGCCTGGAAGGCTAGCGGGAGATGGTACGAGCAGTACTTC. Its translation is CAWKASGRWYEQYF. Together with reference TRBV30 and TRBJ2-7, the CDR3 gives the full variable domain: SQTIHQWPATLVQPVGSPLSLECTVEGTSNPNLYWYRQAAGRGLQLLFYSVGIGQISSEVPQNLSASRPQDRQFILSSKKLLLSDSGFYLCAWKASGRWYEQYFGPGTRLTVT.

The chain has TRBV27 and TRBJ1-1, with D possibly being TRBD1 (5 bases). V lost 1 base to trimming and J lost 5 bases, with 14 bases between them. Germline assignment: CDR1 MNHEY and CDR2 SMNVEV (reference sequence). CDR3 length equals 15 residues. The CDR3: CASSLLTRVGTEAFF. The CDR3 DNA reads TGTGCCAGCAGTTTATTAACCAGGGTGGGAACTGAAGCTTTCTTT.

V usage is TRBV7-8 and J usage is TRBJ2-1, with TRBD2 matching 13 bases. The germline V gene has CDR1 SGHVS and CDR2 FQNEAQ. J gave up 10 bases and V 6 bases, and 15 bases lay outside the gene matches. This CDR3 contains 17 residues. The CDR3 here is CASSLSPGLAGEGEQFF. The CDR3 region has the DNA TGTGCCAGCAGTTTATCCCCAGGACTAGCGGGAGAGGGGGAGCAGTTCTTC.

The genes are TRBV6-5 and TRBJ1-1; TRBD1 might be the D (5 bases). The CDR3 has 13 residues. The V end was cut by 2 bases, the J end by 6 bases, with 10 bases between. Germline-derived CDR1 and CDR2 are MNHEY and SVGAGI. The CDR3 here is CASSYAWGAEAFF. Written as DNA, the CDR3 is TGTGCCAGCAGTTACGCTTGGGGGGCTGAAGCTTTCTTT.

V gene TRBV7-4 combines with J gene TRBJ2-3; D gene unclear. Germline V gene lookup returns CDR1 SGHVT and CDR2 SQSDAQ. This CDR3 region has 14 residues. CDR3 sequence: CPNRRVVLSDTQYF. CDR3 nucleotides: TGTCCAAACAGAAGAGTAGTTTTAAGCGATACGCAGTATTTT.

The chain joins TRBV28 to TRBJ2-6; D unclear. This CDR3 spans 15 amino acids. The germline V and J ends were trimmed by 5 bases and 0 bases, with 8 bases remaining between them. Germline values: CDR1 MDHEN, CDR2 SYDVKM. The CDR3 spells CASSSDHSGANVLTF. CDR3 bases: TGTGCCAGCAGTAGTGACCACTCTGGGGCCAACGTCCTGACTTTC. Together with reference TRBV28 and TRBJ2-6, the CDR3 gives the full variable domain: DVKVTQSSRYLVKRTGEKVFLECVQDMDHENMFWYRQDPGLGLRLIYFSYDVKMKEKGDIPEGYSVSREKKERFSLILESASTNQTSMYLCASSSDHSGANVLTFGAGSRLTVL.

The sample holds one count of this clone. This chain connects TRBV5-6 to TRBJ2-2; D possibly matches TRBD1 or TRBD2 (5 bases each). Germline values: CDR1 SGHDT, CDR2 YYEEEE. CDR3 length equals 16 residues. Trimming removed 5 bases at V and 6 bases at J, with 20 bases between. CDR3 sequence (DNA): TGTGCCAGCAGTCGGGACCGTGGGCCAAGGGCCGGGGAGCTGTTTTTT. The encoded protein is CASSRDRGPRAGELFF. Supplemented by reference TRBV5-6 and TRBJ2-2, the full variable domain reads DAGVTQSPTHLIKTRGQQVTLRCSPKSGHDTVSWYQQALGQGPQFIFQYYEEEERQRGNFPDRFSGHQFPNYSSELNVNALLLGDSALYLCASSRDRGPRAGELFFGEGSRLTVL.

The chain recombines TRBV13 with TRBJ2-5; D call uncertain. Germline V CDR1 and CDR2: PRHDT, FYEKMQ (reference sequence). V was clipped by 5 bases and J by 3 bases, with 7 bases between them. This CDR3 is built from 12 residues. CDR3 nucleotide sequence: TGTGCCAGCAGCGGCGGCGAAGAGACCCAGTACTTC. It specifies CASSGGEETQYF.

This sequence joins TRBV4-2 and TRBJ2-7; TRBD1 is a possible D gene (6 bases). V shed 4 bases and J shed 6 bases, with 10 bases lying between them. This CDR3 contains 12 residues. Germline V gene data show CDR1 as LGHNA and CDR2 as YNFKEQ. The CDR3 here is CASSLGTTEQYF. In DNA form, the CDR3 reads TGTGCCAGCAGCCTCGGGACAACCGAGCAGTACTTC.

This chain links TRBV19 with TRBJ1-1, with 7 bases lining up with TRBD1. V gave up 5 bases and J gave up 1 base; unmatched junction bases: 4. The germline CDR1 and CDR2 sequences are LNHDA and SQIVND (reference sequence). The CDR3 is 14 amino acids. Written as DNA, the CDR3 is TGTGCCAGTAGTTCCCGGGACAGGAACACTGAAGCTTTCTTT. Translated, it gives CASSSRDRNTEAFF.

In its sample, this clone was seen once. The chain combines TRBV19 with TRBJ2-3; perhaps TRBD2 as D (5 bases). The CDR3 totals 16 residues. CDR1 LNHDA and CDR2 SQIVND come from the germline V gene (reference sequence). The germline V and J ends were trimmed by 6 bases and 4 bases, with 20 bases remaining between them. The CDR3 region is CASRRSDSGSADTQYF. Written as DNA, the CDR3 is TGTGCCAGTAGGCGCTCGGACTCCGGCTCAGCAGATACGCAGTATTTT.

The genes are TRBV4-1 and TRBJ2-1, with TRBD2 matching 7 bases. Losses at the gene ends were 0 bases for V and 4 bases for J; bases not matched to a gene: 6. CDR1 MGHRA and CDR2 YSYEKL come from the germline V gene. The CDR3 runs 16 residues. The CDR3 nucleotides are TGCGCCAGCAGCCAAGATACCACTAGCGAATACAATGAGCAGTTCTTC. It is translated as CASSQDTTSEYNEQFF.

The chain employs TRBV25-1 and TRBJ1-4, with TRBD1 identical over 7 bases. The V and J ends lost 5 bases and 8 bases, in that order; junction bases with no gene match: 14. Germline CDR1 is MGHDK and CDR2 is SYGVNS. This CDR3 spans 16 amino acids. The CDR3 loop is CASSPPKGQDREKLFF. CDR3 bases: TGTGCCAGCAGTCCTCCTAAAGGACAGGACAGGGAAAAACTGTTTTTT.

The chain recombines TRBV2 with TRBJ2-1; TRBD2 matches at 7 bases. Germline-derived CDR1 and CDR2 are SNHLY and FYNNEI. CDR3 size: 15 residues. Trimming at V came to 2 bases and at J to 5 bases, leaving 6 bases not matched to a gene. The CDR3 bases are TGTGCCAGCAGTGAAAGGCTAGCGGAGAACAATGAGCAGTTCTTC. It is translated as CASSERLAENNEQFF.